The source of this TCR beta chain is a study of graft-versus-host responses after intestinal transplantation. Study-level background: The transplants performed in recipients were multivisceral, liver-intestinal, or isolated intestinal. The recipients all started with anti-thymocyte globulin induction and then took tacrolimus and steroids for about 3 years.

Here immunoSEQ multiplex PCR was the method, and the copy in TCRdb shows in-frame clones only, minus some. The sample lists roughly 92,000 clones; about 85% were seen once. With regard to this clone: The antigen is undetermined.

Sample: unstimulated CD4+ T cells sorted from spleen or lymph node cells, taken before transplant. The receptor was isolated from a human donor who was the organ donor for an intestinal transplant.

The CDR3 DNA is TGCGCCAGCAGCCTTCCCGGGACTAACGCCTACGAGCAGTACTTC. Amino acid sequence: CASSLPGTNAYEQYF. This rearrangement joins TRBV5-1 to TRBJ2-7, with 7 nucleotides matching TRBD2. V shed 4 bases, J shed 2 bases, and the junction held 9 bases outside the gene matches. The CDR3 consists of 15 residues. Germline-derived CDR1 and CDR2 are SGHRS and YFSETQ.